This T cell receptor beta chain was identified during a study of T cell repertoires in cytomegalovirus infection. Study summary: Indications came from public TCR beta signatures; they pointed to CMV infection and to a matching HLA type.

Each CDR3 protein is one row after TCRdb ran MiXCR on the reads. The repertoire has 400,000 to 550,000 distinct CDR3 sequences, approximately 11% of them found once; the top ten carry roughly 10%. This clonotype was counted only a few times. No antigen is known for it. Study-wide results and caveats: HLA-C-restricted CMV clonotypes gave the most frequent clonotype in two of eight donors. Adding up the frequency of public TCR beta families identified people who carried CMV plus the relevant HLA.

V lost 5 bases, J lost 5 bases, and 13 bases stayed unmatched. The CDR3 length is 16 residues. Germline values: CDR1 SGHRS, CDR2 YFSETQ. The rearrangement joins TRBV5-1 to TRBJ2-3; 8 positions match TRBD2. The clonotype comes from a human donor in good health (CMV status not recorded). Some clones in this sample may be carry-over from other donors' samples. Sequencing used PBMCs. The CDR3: CASRSGAGELGDTQYF. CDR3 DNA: TGCGCCAGCAGGTCGGGAGCGGGAGAGCTCGGAGATACGCAGTATTTT.